This T cell receptor beta chain originates from a study of Ad26.COV2.S vaccination and SARS-CoV-2 variants. Overall study context: Ad26.COV2.S, an intramuscular injection, was given once or twice 56 days apart.

Clones were read by immunoSEQ multiplex PCR, and TCRdb kept only the in-frame ones, dropping some. The sample records around 380,000 clones, roughly nine tenths being singletons. About this clone itself: What it binds is unknown.

Findings and limits, study-wide: Those who received vaccine or placebo ended up with similar non-spike TCR breadth. Responses of T cells in total may have been underestimated by the TCR breadth and depth analyses.

The treatment is: 19 received Ad26.COV2.S at low or high dose, single or two shots; about five received placebo; per-sample allocation not given. Sampling happened 63 days after the first vaccine or placebo injection. The ends were cut back, 2 bases at V and 2 bases at J, with 10 bases in the middle. This CDR3 spans 14 amino acids. Germline CDR1 and CDR2: SGHNT and YYREEE (reference sequence). The V call is TRBV5-4, the J call TRBJ1-2; no reliable D call. This clonotype originated in a person aged 18-65 years who received the Ad26.COV2.S COVID-19 vaccine or a placebo. Material: peripheral blood, obtained in a trial of Ad26.COV2.S vaccine versus placebo. The chain's CDR3 is CASSFAGTNYGYTF. CDR3 nucleotide sequence: TGTGCCAGCAGCTTCGCCGGCACCAACTATGGCTACACCTTC.